The next 31 T cell receptor beta chains were all read from a single sample in a study of CD8 T cells in Susac syndrome. Reverse transcription of about 0.5 to 1 ug RNA was carried out with random hexamers. TCRdb ran MiXCR on the immunoSEQ multiplex PCR reads and lists one entry per CDR3 protein. Of 250,000 to 350,000 distinct CDR3 sequences listed, about 85% are singletons. Source material: CD8+ T cells from PBMCs. The receptor source for this set is a human donor with multiple sclerosis.

CDR3 in amino acids: CASSEGTSGSLEQFF. Written as DNA, the CDR3 is TGTGCCAGCAGTGAAGGGACTAGCGGGAGCCTTGAGCAGTTCTTC. The V call is TRBV2, the J call TRBJ2-1, with 13 bases fitting TRBD2. The CDR3 has 15 residues. Germline CDR1 SNHLY, CDR2 FYNNEI. V lost 1 base, J lost 9 bases, and 3 bases stayed unmatched.

The V gene is TRBV30, the J gene TRBJ2-1; D is unresolved. Germline-derived CDR1 and CDR2 are GTSNPN and SVGIG (reference sequence). V lost 0 bases, J lost 9 bases, and 9 bases lay in between. The CDR3 has 12 amino acids. CDR3 in DNA: TGTGCCTGGAGTGTAAGTAGCCTTGAGCAGTTCTTC. Its protein product is CAWSVSSLEQFF.

This clonotype was seen a single time. This chain uses TRBV2 with TRBJ2-1, with 11 bases that match TRBD2. CDR3 size: 12 residues. Germline lookup yields CDR1 SNHLY and CDR2 FYNNEI. CDR3 region: CGGTSGYNEQFF. For the CDR3, the DNA is TGTGGTGGGACTAGCGGTTACAATGAGCAGTTCTTC.

The chain combines TRBV4-1 with TRBJ2-1, with D hard to call. The CDR3 is 15 residues long. Germline lookup yields CDR1 MGHRA and CDR2 YSYEKL. Trimming removed 4 bases from V and 9 bases from J, with 19 bases in between. In DNA, the CDR3 is TGCGCCAGCAGCCCCCAGTTCCAACACGGGTCTGAGCAGTTCTTC. This sequence encodes CASSPQFQHGSEQFF.

The chain has TRBV7-8 and TRBJ2-7; tentatively, D is TRBD1 or TRBD2 (5 bases each). The ends were cut back, 2 bases at V and 1 base at J, with 12 bases in the middle. Germline V gives CDR1 SGHVS, CDR2 FQNEAQ. This CDR3 has 15 amino acids. CDR3 nucleotide sequence: TGTGCCAGCAGCTTAACGGGGACGGTATCCTACGAGCAGTACTTC. Encoded protein: CASSLTGTVSYEQYF.

This clonotype appeared once. This rearrangement joins TRBV15 to TRBJ2-3; TRBD2 matches 7 bases. Germline V lookup: CDR1 LNHNV, CDR2 YYDKDF (reference sequence). The ends lost 1 base at V and 0 bases at J; junction bases unmatched: 4. This CDR3 comprises 16 residues. CDR3 sequence (DNA): TGTGCCACCAGCAGAGTGAGCGGGGCGAGCACAGATACGCAGTATTTT. Translating gives CATSRVSGASTDTQYF.

The chain has TRBV28 and TRBJ2-2, with D tentatively TRBD1 (5 bases). CDR3 length: 13 amino acids. CDR1 is MDHEN and CDR2 is SYDVKM in the germline V gene. V lost 4 bases and J lost 5, with 8 bases in between. The CDR3 loop reads CASSSTVTGELFF. The DNA of the CDR3 is TGTGCCAGCAGTTCGACAGTTACCGGGGAGCTGTTTTTT.

The chain links TRBV7-9 to TRBJ1-1, with a tentative D call TRBD1 (5 bases). Germline-derived CDR1 and CDR2 are SEHNR and FQNEAQ (reference sequence). This CDR3 comprises 13 residues. V lost 5 bases and J 6 bases, leaving 13 bases between the germline ends. The CDR3 sequence: CASSPQPGSEAFF. Here the CDR3 DNA reads TGTGCCAGCAGCCCACAACCAGGGTCTGAAGCTTTCTTT.

The chain carries TRBV10-2 and TRBJ1-2; D might be TRBD1 (5 bases). V lost 2 bases and J lost 3, with 13 bases in between. The germline V gene has CDR1 WSHSY and CDR2 SAAADI. This CDR3 spans 15 amino acids. The CDR3 nucleotides read TGCGCCAGCAGTGAGATGACAGTCCCTCACTATGGCTACACCTTC. Its protein is CASSEMTVPHYGYTF.

The gene calls are TRBV12-3 or TRBV12-4 and TRBJ1-1; TRBD1 might be the D (6 bases). Trimming removed 7 bases at V and 1 base at J, with 10 bases between. The CDR3 contains 13 residues. The CDR3 reads CASKGGRNTEAFF. The CDR3 DNA follows: TGTGCCAGCAAAGGGGGTAGGAACACTGAAGCTTTCTTT.

J is TRBJ2-1 and V is TRBV24-1; TRBD2 might be the D (6 bases). In germline, CDR1 is KGHDR, CDR2 SFDVKD. V was pared by 4 bases and J by 9 bases, with 21 bases between. This CDR3 spans 16 amino acids. The CDR3 DNA follows: TGTGCCACCAGTGAACACGCCTTAGCGGCGGGCGGTGAGCAGTTCTTC. Translation gives CATSEHALAAGGEQFF.

CDR3 residues: CSVTATGNEKLFF. Here the CDR3 DNA reads TGCAGCGTAACCGCGACAGGGAATGAAAAACTGTTTTTT. The chain combines TRBV29-1 with TRBJ1-4, with 7 positions matching TRBD1. CDR3 length: 13 residues. V gave up 6 bases and J gave up 5 bases; unmatched junction bases: 6. From germline, CDR1 is SQVTM and CDR2 ANQGSEA.

This chain uses TRBV2 with TRBJ2-2; 7 bases fit TRBD1. The V gene end was trimmed by 2 bases and the J gene end by 1 base; junction bases not matched to a gene: 7. Per germline, CDR1 SNHLY and CDR2 FYNNEI. CDR3 size: 17 residues. The CDR3 DNA follows: TGTGCCAGCAGTGAAACCGGGACAGCATTGAACACCGGGGAGCTGTTTTTT. It translates to CASSETGTALNTGELFF.

V is TRBV7-9 and J is TRBJ2-7; no firm D call. Trimming took 6 bases from V and 1 from J, leaving 13 bases between them. The V gene's germline CDR1 is SEHNR and CDR2 FQNEAQ (reference sequence). The CDR3 runs to 14 residues. The CDR3 DNA follows: TGTGCCAGCAGTCTTAACCCGGAGTCCTACGAGCAGTACTTC. As protein: CASSLNPESYEQYF. The full variable domain, its missing parts supplied by reference TRBV7-9 and TRBJ2-7, is DTGVSQNPRHKITKRGQNVTFRCDPISEHNRLYWYRQTLGQGPEFLTYFQNEAQLEKSRLLSDRFSAERPKGSFSTLEIQRTEQGDSAMYLCASSLNPESYEQYFGPGTRLTVT.

This clonotype was seen a single time. The chain links TRBV9 to TRBJ2-5; 14 bases line up with TRBD2. The CDR3 length is 16 residues. CDR1 is SGDLS, CDR2 YYNGEE, per germline. The V gene end was trimmed by 4 bases and the J gene end by 4 bases; junction bases not matched to a gene: 6. This CDR3 reads CASSPGTSGRLETQYF. The CDR3 DNA follows: TGTGCCAGCAGCCCCGGGACTAGCGGGAGATTAGAGACCCAGTACTTC. The whole variable domain, remainder taken from reference TRBV9 and TRBJ2-5, is DSGVTQTPKHLITATGQRVTLRCSPRSGDLSVYWYQQSLDQGLQFLIQYYNGEERAKGNILERFSAQQFPDLHSELNLSSLELGDSALYFCASSPGTSGRLETQYFGPGTRLLVL.

Only a few counts were recorded for this clonotype. One end of the junction fails to match germline, which may point to a read error. The rearrangement links TRBV5-1 to TRBJ1-2; no reliable D call. Germline values: CDR1 SGHRS, CDR2 YFSETQ. The CDR3 spans 14 residues. CDR3 region: CASSLAAEGRGYTF. The DNA for the CDR3 is TGTGCCAGCAGCTTGGCCGCTGAGGGTCGTGGCTACACCTTC.

The sample holds a few counts of this clonotype. This chain uses TRBV7-9 with TRBJ2-7; 8 positions agree with TRBD2. This CDR3 is 15 amino acids long. The germline V gene encodes CDR1 SEHNR and CDR2 FQNEAQ (reference sequence). V gave up 7 bases and J gave up 2 bases; unmatched junction bases: 10. The CDR3 protein is CASTGGAGAPYEQYF. CDR3 DNA sequence: TGTGCCAGCACCGGGGGGGCAGGGGCCCCCTACGAGCAGTACTTC.

This clonotype was picked up a small number of times. The chain uses TRBV5-5 and TRBJ1-4, with TRBD1 matching 10 bases. J gave up 3 bases and V 3 bases, and 8 bases lay outside the gene matches. CDR1 SGHKS and CDR2 YYEKEE come from the germline V gene (reference sequence). The CDR3 spans 17 residues. The CDR3 DNA reads as TGTGCCAGCAGCTGGAGGGACAGGGGTTCATCTAATGAAAAACTGTTTTTT. This encodes CASSWRDRGSSNEKLFF.

This clonotype was seen just once. The V gene is TRBV20-1, the J gene TRBJ2-1; 8 positions match TRBD2. The V and J ends lost 6 bases and 15 bases, in that order; junction bases with no gene match: 4. The CDR3 loop spans 9 amino acids. Germline V CDR1 and CDR2: DFQATT, SNEGSKA (reference sequence). The CDR3 loop is CSALAGRFF. CDR3 DNA: TGCAGTGCCCTAGCGGGCAGGTTCTTC.

This clonotype showed up just a few times. This rearrangement joins TRBV6-5 to TRBJ2-1, with TRBD2 matching 12 bases. The CDR3 runs 15 residues. CDR1 is MNHEY and CDR2 is SVGAGI in the germline V gene. Trimming took 5 bases from V and 8 from J; bases not matched to a gene: 7. The CDR3 DNA follows: TGTGCCAGCAGTCCTACTAGCGGGAGGATTTATGAGCAGTTCTTC. This sequence encodes CASSPTSGRIYEQFF.

V gene TRBV12-3 or TRBV12-4 combines with J gene TRBJ2-7, with 10 bases lining up with TRBD1. The ends lost 10 bases at V and 5 bases at J; junction bases unmatched: 17. The CDR3 sequence is 16 residues long. Here the CDR3 reads CATSPGRDRGTNEQYF. CDR3 DNA sequence: TGTGCCACCTCCCCAGGCCGGGACAGGGGTACCAACGAGCAGTACTTC.

In this sample, this clonotype turned up a few times. The gene calls are TRBV13 and TRBJ2-1, with 10 bases identical to TRBD2. The CDR3 covers 16 residues. CDR1 and CDR2 from the germline V gene are PRHDT and FYEKMQ (reference sequence). V trimming: 5 bases; J trimming: 1 base; junction bases outside the gene matches: 5. CDR3 sequence: CASSTAGGPSYNEQFF. CDR3 nucleotides: TGTGCCAGCAGCACAGCGGGAGGGCCGTCCTACAATGAGCAGTTCTTC.

CDR3 sequence reads: CASSQTPPAGGLNNEQFF. The CDR3 coding sequence is TGCGCCAGCAGCCAAACTCCCCCTGCGGGGGGATTAAACAATGAGCAGTTCTTC. The rearrangement joins TRBV4-1 to TRBJ2-1, with 8 bases aligning to TRBD2. Germline V gene data show CDR1 as MGHRA and CDR2 as YSYEKL. There are 18 residues in the CDR3. The J segment lost 5 bases and the V segment lost 2 bases, leaving 14 bases of the junction unmatched.

This clonotype showed up just a few times. The chain combines TRBV6-1 with TRBJ2-7; 9 nucleotides match TRBD1. The CDR3 consists of 14 residues. Trimming removed 10 bases from V and 2 bases from J; junction bases left unmatched: 9. Per the germline V gene, CDR1 is MNHNS and CDR2 is SASEGT. CDR3 nucleotide sequence: TGTGCCACCCTTTCCGGGACAGGGACCTACGAGCAGTACTTC. This encodes CATLSGTGTYEQYF.

The V call is TRBV19, the J call TRBJ1-5; TRBD1 aligns across 7 bases. CDR3 length: 15 residues. Trimming cost V 6 bases and J 0 bases; bases outside gene matches: 5. Per the germline V gene, CDR1 is LNHDA and CDR2 is SQIVND (reference sequence). The CDR3 here is CASRGTAFSNQPQHF. CDR3 sequence (DNA): TGTGCCAGTAGGGGGACAGCTTTTAGCAATCAGCCCCAGCATTTT.

The V and J genes are TRBV9 and TRBJ2-1, with 11 nucleotides matching TRBD2. With 0 bases clipped from V and 5 bases from J, the junction kept 4 bases outside the gene matches. This CDR3 region has 16 residues. Germline CDR1 reads SGDLS; CDR2 reads YYNGEE. The CDR3 nucleotides read TGTGCCAGCAGCGTAGGCTCTAGCGGGAGGAACAATGAGCAGTTCTTC. It encodes CASSVGSSGRNNEQFF.

The chain recombines TRBV9 with TRBJ2-7; no firm D call. Germline V CDR1 and CDR2: SGDLS, YYNGEE. The CDR3 totals 14 residues. V lost 4 bases and J lost 0, with 11 bases in between. The CDR3 here is CASSSGASSYEQYF. The CDR3 nucleotides read TGTGCCAGCAGCAGTGGCGCGAGCTCCTACGAGCAGTACTTC.

The rearrangement joins TRBV6-5 to TRBJ2-2, with D perhaps matching TRBD2 (5 bases). The germline V and J ends were trimmed by 0 bases and 2 bases, with 7 bases remaining between them. The CDR3 contains 15 residues. From germline, CDR1 is MNHEY and CDR2 SVGAGI. The CDR3 region has the DNA TGTGCCAGCAGTTACTCGACTACTAACACCGGGGAGCTGTTTTTT. Its protein product is CASSYSTTNTGELFF.

This rearrangement joins TRBV19 to TRBJ2-2; D unclear. Germline V lookup: CDR1 LNHDA, CDR2 SQIVND (reference sequence). CDR3 size: 16 residues. The V and J ends lost 2 bases and 4 bases respectively, with 14 bases between them. Written as DNA, the CDR3 is TGTGCCAGTAGTATATACGCCGAGGTGTCCACCGGGGAGCTGTTTTTT. This sequence encodes CASSIYAEVSTGELFF.

This chain joins TRBV28 and TRBJ2-2; TRBD1 agrees at 7 bases. This CDR3 is built from 14 residues. The germline V gene has CDR1 MDHEN and CDR2 SYDVKM. With V trimmed by 3 bases and J by 4 bases, 2 bases remained unmatched. CDR3 bases: TGTGCCAGCAGTTTGACAGGGACCACCGGGGAGCTGTTTTTT. Its translation: CASSLTGTTGELFF. Filled out from reference TRBV28 and TRBJ2-2, the complete variable domain reads DVKVTQSSRYLVKRTGEKVFLECVQDMDHENMFWYRQDPGLGLRLIYFSYDVKMKEKGDIPEGYSVSREKKERFSLILESASTNQTSMYLCASSLTGTTGELFFGEGSRLTVL.

This chain uses TRBV4-2 with TRBJ2-1, with D perhaps matching TRBD2 (6 bases). Germline CDR1 LGHNA, CDR2 YNFKEQ. The CDR3 contains 13 residues. Trimming cost V 4 bases and J 8 bases, with 12 bases left between them. The CDR3, as DNA: TGTGCCAGCAGCCTCTCTTGGGGGGATGAGCAGTTCTTC. Translating gives CASSLSWGDEQFF.